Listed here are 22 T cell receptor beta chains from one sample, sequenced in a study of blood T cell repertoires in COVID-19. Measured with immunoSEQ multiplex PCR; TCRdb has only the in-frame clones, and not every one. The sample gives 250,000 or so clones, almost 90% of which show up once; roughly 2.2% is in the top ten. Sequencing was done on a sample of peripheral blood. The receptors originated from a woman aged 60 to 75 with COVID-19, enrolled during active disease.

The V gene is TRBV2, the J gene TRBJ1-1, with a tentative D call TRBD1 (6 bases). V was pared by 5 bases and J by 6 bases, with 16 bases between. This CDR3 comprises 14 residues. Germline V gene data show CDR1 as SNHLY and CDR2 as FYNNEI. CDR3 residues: CASSQGGGGAEAFF. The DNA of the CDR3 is TGTGCCAGCAGTCAAGGGGGGGGTGGCGCTGAAGCTTTCTTT.

CDR3 protein: CSARGPNEQFF. The CDR3 region has the DNA TGCAGTGCTAGAGGGCCTAATGAGCAGTTCTTC. The rearrangement links TRBV20-1 to TRBJ2-1; no clear D gene. The V gene lost 1 base and the J gene lost 7 bases, with 5 bases spanning the gap. The V gene's germline CDR1 is DFQATT and CDR2 SNEGSKA (reference sequence). This CDR3 contains 11 residues.

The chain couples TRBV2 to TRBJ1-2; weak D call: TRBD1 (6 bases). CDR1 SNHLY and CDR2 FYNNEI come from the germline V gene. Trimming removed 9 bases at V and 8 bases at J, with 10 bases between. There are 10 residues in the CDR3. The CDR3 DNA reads TGTGCCAGGGGGGGGCGAGGCTACACCTTC. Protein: CARGGRGYTF.

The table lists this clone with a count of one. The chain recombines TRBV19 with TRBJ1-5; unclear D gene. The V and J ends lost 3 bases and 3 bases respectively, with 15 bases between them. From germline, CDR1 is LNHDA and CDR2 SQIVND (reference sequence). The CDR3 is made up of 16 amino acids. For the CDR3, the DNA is TGTGCCAGTAGTATTAATGGTCCCGGTTACAATCAGCCCCAGCATTTT. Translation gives CASSINGPGYNQPQHF.

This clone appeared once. The CDR3, as DNA: TGTGCCAGCAGTTTTGTTGGACAGGGGGGCGATGAGCAGTTCTTC. This sequence encodes CASSFVGQGGDEQFF. The chain recombines TRBV27 with TRBJ2-1; TRBD1 aligns across 10 bases. Germline CDR1 reads MNHEY; CDR2 reads SMNVEV (reference sequence). The CDR3 is 15 residues long. V dropped 3 bases and J dropped 8; count of bases not matched to a gene: 7.

The CDR3 is CASSVTSGVRSETQYF. As DNA, the CDR3 is TGTGCCAGCAGCGTCACTAGCGGGGTGAGGTCAGAGACCCAGTACTTC. The chain recombines TRBV9 with TRBJ2-5; 10 nucleotides agree with TRBD2. With V trimmed by 2 bases and J by 4 bases, 8 bases remained unmatched. The CDR3 is made up of 16 amino acids. Germline V gene lookup returns CDR1 SGDLS and CDR2 YYNGEE.

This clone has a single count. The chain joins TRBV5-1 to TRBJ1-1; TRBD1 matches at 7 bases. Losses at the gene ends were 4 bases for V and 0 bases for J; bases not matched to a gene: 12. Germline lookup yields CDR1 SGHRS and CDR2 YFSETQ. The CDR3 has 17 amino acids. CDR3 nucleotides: TGCGCCAGCAGCCTGACCCCTCAACAGGGGATGAACACTGAAGCTTTCTTT. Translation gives CASSLTPQQGMNTEAFF.

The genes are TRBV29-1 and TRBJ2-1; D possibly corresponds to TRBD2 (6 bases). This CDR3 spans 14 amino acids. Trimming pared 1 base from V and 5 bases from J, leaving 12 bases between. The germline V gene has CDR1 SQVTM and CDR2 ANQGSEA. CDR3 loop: CSVEGWRADNEQFF. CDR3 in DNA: TGCAGCGTTGAAGGATGGAGGGCGGACAATGAGCAGTTCTTC.

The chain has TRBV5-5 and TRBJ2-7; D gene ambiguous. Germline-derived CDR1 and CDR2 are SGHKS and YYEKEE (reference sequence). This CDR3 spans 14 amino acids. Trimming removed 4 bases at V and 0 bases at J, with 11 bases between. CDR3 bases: TGTGCCAGCAGCCCCGACACGAACTCCTACGAGCAGTACTTC. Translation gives CASSPDTNSYEQYF.

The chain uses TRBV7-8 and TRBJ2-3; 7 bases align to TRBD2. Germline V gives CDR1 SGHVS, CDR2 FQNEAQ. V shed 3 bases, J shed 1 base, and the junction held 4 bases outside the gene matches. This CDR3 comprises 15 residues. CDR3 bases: TGTGCCAGCAGCTTCGCGGGGGAGGGCACAGATACGCAGTATTTT. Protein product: CASSFAGEGTDTQYF.

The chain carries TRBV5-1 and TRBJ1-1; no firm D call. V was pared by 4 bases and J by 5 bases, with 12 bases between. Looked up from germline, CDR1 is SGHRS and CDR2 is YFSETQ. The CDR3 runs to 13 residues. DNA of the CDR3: TGCGCCAGCAGCGAGGGTGGGAGTACTGAAGCTTTCTTT. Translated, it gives CASSEGGSTEAFF.

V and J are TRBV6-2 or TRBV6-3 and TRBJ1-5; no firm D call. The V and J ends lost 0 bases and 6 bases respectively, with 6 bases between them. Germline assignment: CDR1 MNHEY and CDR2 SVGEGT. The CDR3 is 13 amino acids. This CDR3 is CASSYSEGQPQHF. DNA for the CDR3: TGTGCCAGCAGTTACTCCGAGGGTCAGCCCCAGCATTTT.

CDR3 DNA: TGCGCCAGCCTGCTGGGACAGGGGGACACTGAAGCTTTCTTT. Its protein is CASLLGQGDTEAFF. The chain recombines TRBV5-1 with TRBJ1-1; 11 positions match TRBD1. The CDR3 is 14 amino acids. Germline CDR1 is SGHRS and CDR2 is YFSETQ. J was trimmed by 3 bases and V by 7 bases; bases with no gene match: 5.

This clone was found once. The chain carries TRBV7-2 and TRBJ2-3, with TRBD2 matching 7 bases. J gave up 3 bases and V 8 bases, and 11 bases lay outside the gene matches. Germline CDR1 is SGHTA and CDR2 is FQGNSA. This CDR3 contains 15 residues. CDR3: CASQSPGGGTDTQYF. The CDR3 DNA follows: TGTGCCAGCCAGAGTCCGGGCGGGGGAACAGATACGCAGTATTTT.

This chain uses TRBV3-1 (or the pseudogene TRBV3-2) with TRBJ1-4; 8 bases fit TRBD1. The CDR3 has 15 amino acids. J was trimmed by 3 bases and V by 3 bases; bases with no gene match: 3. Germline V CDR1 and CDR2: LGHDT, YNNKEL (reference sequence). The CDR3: CASSHRQGSNEKLFF. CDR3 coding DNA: TGTGCCAGCAGCCATCGACAGGGGTCTAATGAAAAACTGTTTTTT.

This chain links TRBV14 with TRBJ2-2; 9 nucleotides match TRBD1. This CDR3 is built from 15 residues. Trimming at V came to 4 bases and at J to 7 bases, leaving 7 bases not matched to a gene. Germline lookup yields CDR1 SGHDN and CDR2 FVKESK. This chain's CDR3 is CASSRDRVIGGELFF. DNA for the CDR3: TGTGCCAGCAGCCGGGACAGGGTCATCGGCGGGGAGCTGTTTTTT.

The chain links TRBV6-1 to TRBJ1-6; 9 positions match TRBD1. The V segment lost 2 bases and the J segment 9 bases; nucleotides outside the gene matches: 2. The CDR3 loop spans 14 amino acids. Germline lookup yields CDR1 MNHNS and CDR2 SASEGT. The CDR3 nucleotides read TGTGCCAGCAGTGAAACAGGGGGCACTTCACCCCTCCACTTT. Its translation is CASSETGGTSPLHF.

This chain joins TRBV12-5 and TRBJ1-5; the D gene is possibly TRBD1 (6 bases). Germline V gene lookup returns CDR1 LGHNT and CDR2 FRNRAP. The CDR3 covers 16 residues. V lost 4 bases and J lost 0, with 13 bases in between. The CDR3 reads CASGSQDSYSNQPQHF. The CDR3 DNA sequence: TGTGCTAGTGGTTCCCAGGACAGTTATAGCAATCAGCCCCAGCATTTT.

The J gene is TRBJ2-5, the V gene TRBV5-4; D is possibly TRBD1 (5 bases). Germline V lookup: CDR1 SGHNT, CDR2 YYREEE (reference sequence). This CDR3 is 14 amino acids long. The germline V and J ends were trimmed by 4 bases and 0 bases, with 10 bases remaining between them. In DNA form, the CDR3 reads TGTGCCAGCAGCGTGAGACAGAACCAAGAGACCCAGTACTTC. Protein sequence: CASSVRQNQETQYF.

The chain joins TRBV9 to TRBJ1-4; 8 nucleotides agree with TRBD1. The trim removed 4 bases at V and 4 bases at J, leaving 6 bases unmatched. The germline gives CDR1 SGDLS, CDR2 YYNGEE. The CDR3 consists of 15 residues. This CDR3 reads CASSQEDRVNEKLFF. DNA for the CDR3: TGTGCCAGCAGCCAAGAGGACAGGGTTAATGAAAAACTGTTTTTT. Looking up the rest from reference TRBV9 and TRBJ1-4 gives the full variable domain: DSGVTQTPKHLITATGQRVTLRCSPRSGDLSVYWYQQSLDQGLQFLIQYYNGEERAKGNILERFSAQQFPDLHSELNLSSLELGDSALYFCASSQEDRVNEKLFFGSGTQLSVL.

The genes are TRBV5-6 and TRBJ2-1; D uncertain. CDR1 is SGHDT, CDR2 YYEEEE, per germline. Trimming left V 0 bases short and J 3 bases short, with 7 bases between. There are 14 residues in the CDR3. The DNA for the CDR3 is TGTGCCAGCAGCTTGGACCCAGGCTACAATGAGCAGTTCTTC. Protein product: CASSLDPGYNEQFF.

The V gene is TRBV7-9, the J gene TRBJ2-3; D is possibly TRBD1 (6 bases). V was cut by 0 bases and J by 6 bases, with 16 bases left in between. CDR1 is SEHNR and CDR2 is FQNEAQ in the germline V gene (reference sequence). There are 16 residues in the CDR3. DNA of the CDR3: TGTGCCAGCAGCTTAGCCCAGGGGATAGCCAGCGATACGCAGTATTTT. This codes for CASSLAQGIASDTQYF.